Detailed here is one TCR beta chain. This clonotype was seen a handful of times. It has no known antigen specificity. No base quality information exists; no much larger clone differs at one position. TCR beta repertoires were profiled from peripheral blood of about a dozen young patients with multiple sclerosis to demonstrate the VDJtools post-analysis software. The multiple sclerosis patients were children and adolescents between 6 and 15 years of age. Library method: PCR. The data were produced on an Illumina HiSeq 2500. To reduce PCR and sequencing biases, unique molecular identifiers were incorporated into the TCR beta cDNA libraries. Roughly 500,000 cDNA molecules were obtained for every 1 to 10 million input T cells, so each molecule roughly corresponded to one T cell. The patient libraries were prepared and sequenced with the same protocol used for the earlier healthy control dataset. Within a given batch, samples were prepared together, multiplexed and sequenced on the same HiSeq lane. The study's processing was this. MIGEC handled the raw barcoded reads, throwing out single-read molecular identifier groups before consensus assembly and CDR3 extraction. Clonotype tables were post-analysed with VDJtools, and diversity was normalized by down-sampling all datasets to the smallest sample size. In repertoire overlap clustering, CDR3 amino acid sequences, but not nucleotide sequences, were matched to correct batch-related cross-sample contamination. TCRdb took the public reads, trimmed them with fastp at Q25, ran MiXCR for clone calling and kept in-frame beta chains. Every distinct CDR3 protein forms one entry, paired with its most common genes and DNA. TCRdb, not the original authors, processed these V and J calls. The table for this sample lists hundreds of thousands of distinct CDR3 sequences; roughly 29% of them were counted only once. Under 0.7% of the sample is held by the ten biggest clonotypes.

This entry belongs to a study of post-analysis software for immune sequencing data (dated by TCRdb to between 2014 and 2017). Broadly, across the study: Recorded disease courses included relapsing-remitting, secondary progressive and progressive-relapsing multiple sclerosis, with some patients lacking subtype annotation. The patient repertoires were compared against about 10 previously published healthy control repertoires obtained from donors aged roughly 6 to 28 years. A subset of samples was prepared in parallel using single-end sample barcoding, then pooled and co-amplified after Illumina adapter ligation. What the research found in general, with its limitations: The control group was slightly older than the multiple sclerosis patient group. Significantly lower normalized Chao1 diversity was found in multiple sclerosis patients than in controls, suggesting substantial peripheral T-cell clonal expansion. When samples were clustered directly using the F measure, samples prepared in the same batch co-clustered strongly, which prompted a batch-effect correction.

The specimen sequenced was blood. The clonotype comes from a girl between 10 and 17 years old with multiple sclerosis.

This receptor carries the CDR3 CAIRAGDTDTQYF. The sequenced DNA: TGTGCCATCAGGGCGGGGGACACAGATACGCAGTATTTT. The sequence links TRBV10-3 to TRBJ2-3; 7 central nucleotides agree with TRBD2. For CDR1 and CDR2, the germline V gene lists ENHRY and SYGVKD. There are 13 amino acids in the CDR3, from cysteine to phenylalanine inclusive. The entry retains the CDR3 DNA only, 39 bases that are in frame from base 1. V has 6 bases trimmed and J has 2 bases trimmed; junction bases matching no gene number 2.